This TCR beta chain emerged from a study of control samples from healthy donors and cancer patients (TCRdb year 2020). Library preparation was by the immunoSEQ multiplex PCR assay. TCRdb stores this immuneACCESS table with in-frame sequences only. Part of the clones is absent; in the studies checked, under half of the shortfall reflects unresolved V genes, and no reason is known for the rest. Counted in this sample were 98,000 or so clones; approximately 80% of them appeared once. Of the sample, 8% to 11% falls within the top ten clones. Via the germline V gene (reference sequence), CDR1 is GTSNPN and CDR2 SVGIG. V is shortened by 3 bases, J by 0 bases, and the region joining them spans 12 bases. The CDR3 spans 15 residues, from the cysteine through the phenylalanine. This entry keeps only the CDR3 DNA: 45 bases, framed from base 1. Details on this clone: Its antigen is currently not known. Per-base qualities were not stored, and no clone one base away is much larger.

The sample comprised blood. The chain is assembled from TRBV30 and TRBJ1-3; the D gene remains uncertain. The clonotype originates from a woman in her 30s in good health. The CDR3 sequence is CAWRKDQGSGNTIYF. The sequenced DNA is TGTGCCTGGAGGAAAGACCAAGGCTCTGGAAACACCATATATTTT.